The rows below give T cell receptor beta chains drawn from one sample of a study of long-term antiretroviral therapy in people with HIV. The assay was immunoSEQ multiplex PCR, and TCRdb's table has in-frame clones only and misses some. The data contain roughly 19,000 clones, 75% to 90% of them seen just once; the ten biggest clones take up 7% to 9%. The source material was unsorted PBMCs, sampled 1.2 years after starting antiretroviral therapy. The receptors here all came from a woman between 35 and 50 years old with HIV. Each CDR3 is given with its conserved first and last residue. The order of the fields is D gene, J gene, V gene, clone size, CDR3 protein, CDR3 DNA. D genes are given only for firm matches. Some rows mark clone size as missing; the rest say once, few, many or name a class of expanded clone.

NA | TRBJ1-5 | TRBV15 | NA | CATSRDPAGYQPQHF | TGTGCCACCAGCAGAGATCCGGCAGGTTATCAGCCCCAGCATTTT
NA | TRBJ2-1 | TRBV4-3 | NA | CASSQDQDVAGKQFF | TGCGCCAGCAGCCAAGATCAGGATGTTGCAGGAAAGCAGTTCTTC
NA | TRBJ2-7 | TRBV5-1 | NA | CASSRQGFSYEQYF | TGCGCCAGCAGCCGTCAGGGTTTTTCCTACGAGCAGTACTTC
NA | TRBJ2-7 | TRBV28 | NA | CASSTPGSISYEQYF | TGTGCCAGCAGTACCCCAGGGTCTATCTCCTACGAGCAGTACTTC
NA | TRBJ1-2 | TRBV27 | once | CASSLLGMEGYTF | TGTGCCAGCAGTTTACTGGGAATGGAAGGCTACACCTTC
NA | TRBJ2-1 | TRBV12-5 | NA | CASGLLVSRNEQFF | TGTGCTAGTGGTTTGTTAGTCTCCCGGAATGAGCAGTTCTTC
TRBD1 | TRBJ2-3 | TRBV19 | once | CASSGQGGTDTQYF | TGTGCCAGTAGCGGACAGGGAGGCACAGATACGCAGTATTTT
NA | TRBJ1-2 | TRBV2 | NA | CASRSSLTDYYGYTF | TGTGCCAGCAGGTCGTCCCTGACGGACTATTATGGCTACACCTTC
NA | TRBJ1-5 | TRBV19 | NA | CASSIDAGRQPQHF | TGTGCCAGTAGTATAGACGCGGGTCGTCAGCCCCAGCATTTT
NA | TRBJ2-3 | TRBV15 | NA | CATSRDTDTQYF | TGTGCCACCAGCAGAGACACAGATACGCAGTATTTT
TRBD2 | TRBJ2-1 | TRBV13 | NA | CASSHHLRLAGDYEQFF | TGTGCCAGCAGCCACCACCTTCGACTAGCGGGAGATTACGAGCAGTTCTTC
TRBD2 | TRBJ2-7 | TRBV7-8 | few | CASRPGLASDSSYEQYF | TGTGCCAGCAGGCCCGGACTAGCGAGCGACAGCTCCTACGAGCAGTACTTC
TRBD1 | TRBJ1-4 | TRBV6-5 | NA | CASSRGQGLEKLFF | TGTGCCAGCAGCCGCGGACAGGGGTTGGAAAAACTGTTTTTT
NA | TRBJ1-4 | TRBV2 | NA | CASSVNSVGEKLFF | TGTGCCAGCAGTGTGAACAGCGTGGGGGAAAAACTGTTTTTT